Reported below is one T cell receptor beta chain. The antigen remains undetermined. The DNA is omitted, as the CDR3 cannot be located on it reliably, and the CDR3 follows TCRdb's listing. This record belongs to a study of T cell repertoires in cytomegalovirus infection. About the study: Carrying CMV and the relevant HLA type showed in public TCR beta signatures.

General study results and limits: HLA-C-restricted CMV clonotypes gave the most frequent clonotype in two of eight donors. CMV carriers having the relevant HLA were flagged by cumulative public TCR beta family frequency.

Germline CDR1 reads ENHRY; CDR2 reads SYGVKD. The CDR3 is 16 amino acids long, termini counted. TCRdb processed the reads anew with MiXCR; each CDR3 protein has one entry. Of approximately 400,000 distinct CDR3 sequences in the sample, approximately 30% are singletons; the top ten hold about an eighth. The receptor was isolated from a human donor in good health (CMV status not recorded). Some clones in this sample may be carry-over from other donors' samples. The J gene is TRBJ2-3, the V gene TRBV10-3; the table assigns TRBD1, which was not confirmed against the DNA. Sequencing was done on a sample of PBMCs. Here the CDR3 reads CAISDFGPGATDTQYF.